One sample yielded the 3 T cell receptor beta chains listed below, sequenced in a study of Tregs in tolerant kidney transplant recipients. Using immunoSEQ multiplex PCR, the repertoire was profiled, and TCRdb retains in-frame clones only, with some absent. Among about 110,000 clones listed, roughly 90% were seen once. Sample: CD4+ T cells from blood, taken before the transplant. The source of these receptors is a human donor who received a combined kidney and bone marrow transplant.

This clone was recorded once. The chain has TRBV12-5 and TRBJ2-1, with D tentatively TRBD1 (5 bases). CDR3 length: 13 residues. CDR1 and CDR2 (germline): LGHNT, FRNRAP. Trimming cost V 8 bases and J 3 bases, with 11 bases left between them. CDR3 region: CASRRDDYNEQFF. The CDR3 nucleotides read TGTGCTAGTCGCAGGGATGACTACAATGAGCAGTTCTTC.

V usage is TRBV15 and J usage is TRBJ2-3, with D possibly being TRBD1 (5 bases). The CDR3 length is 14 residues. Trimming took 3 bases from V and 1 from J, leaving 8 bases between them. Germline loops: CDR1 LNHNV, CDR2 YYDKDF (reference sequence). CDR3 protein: CATSSLRGTDTQYF. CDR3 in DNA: TGTGCCACCAGCAGCCTCAGGGGCACAGATACGCAGTATTTT.

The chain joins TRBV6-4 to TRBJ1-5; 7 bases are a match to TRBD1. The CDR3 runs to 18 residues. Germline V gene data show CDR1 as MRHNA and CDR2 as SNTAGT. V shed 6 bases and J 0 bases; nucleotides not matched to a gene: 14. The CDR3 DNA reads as TGTGCCAGCAGCCCGCGGGGCAGGGGGTCCTATAGCAATCAGCCCCAGCATTTT. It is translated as CASSPRGRGSYSNQPQHF.